This T cell receptor (beta chain) was retrieved from a study of cytomegalovirus exposure and HLA in healthy donors. General study findings and limits: For TCR beta chains, V- and J-gene trimming was later linked to a missense DCLRE1C variant. What TCR beta sequences reportedly achieved was accurate prediction of HLA-A and HLA-B alleles in most subjects.

60 Vbeta and 13 Jbeta primers were used in PCR. In the authors' workflow: In a later analysis, the count reached 82 million or so unique TCR beta chains, with approximately 10 million shared. Measured with immunoSEQ multiplex PCR; TCRdb has only the in-frame clones, and not every one. The V and J calls and clone size are taken from that table; D and trimming were inferred from the DNA. The sample holds 100,000 to 150,000 clones; 83% are singletons and the top ten take 3.6%. The length of the CDR3 is 12 residues. With 1 base removed from V and 8 bases from J, the gap between germline ends came to 8 bases. Germline assignment: CDR1 MGHRA and CDR2 YSYEKL. This clone was seen once. Its matching antigen is unknown.

The sequence was collected from a woman in her forties in good health and CMV-seropositive. The V call is TRBV4-1, the J call TRBJ1-2, with D perhaps matching TRBD1 (5 bases). The sequenced sample consisted of PBMCs. The CDR3 nucleotides read TGCGCCAGCAGCCAAGTGCAGGGCGGCTACACCTTC. Protein: CASSQVQGGYTF.